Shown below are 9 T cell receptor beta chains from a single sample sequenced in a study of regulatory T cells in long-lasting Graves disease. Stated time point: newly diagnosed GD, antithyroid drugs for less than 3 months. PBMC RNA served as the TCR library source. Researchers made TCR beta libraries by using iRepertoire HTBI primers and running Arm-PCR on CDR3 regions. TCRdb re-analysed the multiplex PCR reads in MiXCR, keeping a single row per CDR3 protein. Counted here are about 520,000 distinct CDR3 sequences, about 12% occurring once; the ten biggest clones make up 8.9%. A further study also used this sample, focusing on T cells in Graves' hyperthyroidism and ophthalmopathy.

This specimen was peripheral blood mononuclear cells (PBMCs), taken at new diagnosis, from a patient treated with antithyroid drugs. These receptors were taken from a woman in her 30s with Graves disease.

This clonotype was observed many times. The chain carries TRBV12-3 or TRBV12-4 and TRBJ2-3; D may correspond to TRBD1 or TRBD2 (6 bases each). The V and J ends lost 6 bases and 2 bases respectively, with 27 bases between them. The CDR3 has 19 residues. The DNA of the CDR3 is TGTGCCAGCAGGGCGGTTTTGGGGGGCCACACTGATAACACAGATACGCAGTATTTT. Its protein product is CASRAVLGGHTDNTDTQYF.

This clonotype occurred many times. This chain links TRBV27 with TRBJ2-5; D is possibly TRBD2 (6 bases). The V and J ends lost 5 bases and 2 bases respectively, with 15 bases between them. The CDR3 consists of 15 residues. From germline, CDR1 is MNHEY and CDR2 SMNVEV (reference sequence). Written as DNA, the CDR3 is TGTGCCAGCAGTGGGTCCTTGGGGGGACAAGAGACCCAGTACTTC. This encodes CASSGSLGGQETQYF.

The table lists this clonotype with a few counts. The CDR3 loop reads CSASRTSGKKNIQYF. CDR3 in DNA: TGCAGTGCTTCCCGGACTAGCGGAAAAAAAAACATTCAGTACTTC. The chain links TRBV20-1 to TRBJ2-4, with TRBD2 matching over 10 bases. CDR1 DFQATT and CDR2 SNEGSKA come from the germline V gene (reference sequence). Trimming at V came to 5 bases and at J to 4 bases, leaving 8 bases not matched to a gene. The CDR3 has 15 residues.

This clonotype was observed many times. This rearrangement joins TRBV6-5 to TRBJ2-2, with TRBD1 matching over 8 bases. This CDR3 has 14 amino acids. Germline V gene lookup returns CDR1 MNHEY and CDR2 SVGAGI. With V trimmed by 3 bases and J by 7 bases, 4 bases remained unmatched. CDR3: CASSYSGGRGELFF. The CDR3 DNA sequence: TGTGCCAGCAGTTATTCAGGGGGCCGCGGGGAGCTGTTTTTT.

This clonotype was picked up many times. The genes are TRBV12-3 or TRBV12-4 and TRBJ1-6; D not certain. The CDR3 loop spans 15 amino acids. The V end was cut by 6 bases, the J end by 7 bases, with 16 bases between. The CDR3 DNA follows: TGTGCCAGCAGCCCGCTGTGGGTGGCAAATTCACCCCTCCACTTT. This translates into CASSPLWVANSPLHF.

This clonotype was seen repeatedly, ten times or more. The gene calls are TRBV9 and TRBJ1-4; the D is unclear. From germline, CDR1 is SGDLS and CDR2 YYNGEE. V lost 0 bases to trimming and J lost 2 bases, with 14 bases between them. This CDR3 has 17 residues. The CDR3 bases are TGTGCCAGCAGCGTAGGAATTGCCCTGACTACTAATGAAAAACTGTTTTTT. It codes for CASSVGIALTTNEKLFF.

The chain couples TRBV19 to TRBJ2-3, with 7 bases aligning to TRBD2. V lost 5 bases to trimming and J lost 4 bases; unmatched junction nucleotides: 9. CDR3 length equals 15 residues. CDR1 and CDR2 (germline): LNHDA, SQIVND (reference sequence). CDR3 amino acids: CASSFQAGASDTQYF. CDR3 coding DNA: TGTGCCAGTAGTTTTCAGGCGGGAGCGTCAGATACGCAGTATTTT.

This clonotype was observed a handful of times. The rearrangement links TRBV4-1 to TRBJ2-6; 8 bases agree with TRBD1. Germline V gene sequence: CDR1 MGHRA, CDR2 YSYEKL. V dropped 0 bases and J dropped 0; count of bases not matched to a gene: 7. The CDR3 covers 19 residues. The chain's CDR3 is CASSQDPGTGYSGANVLTF. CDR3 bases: TGCGCCAGCAGCCAAGACCCCGGGACAGGTTACTCTGGGGCCAACGTCCTGACTTTC.

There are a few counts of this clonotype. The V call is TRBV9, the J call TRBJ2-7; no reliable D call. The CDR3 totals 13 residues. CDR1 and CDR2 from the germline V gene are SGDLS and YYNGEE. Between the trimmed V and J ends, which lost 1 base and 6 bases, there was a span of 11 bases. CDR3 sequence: CASSVTPKGEQYF. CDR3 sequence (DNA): TGTGCCAGCAGCGTAACCCCGAAGGGCGAGCAGTACTTC.